The 16 T cell receptor beta chains below were found in one sample sequenced in a study of beta chain features in type 1 diabetes. Findings and limits, study-wide: For Type 1 diabetes patients, all four CD4+ subsets carried TCRB CDR3s that were moderately but significantly shorter.

Which antigens these TCRs recognize remains unknown. Expressed TCRB transcripts were sequenced because the entire RNA isolate underwent reverse transcription. Here immunoSEQ multiplex PCR was the method, and the copy in TCRdb shows in-frame clones only, minus some. The sample includes hundreds of thousands of clones, 10% to 15% of them seen just once. Sequencing was carried out using naive CD4+ T cells from blood. The receptor set was obtained from a man between 18 and 29 years old with type 1 diabetes.

This clone showed up just a few times. The chain couples TRBV11-1 to TRBJ2-3, with a weak D call TRBD2 (5 bases). The V end lost 5 bases, the J end lost 6 bases, and 18 bases lay between the germline ends. The CDR3 is 15 amino acids. CDR1 SGHAT and CDR2 FQDESV come from the germline V gene (reference sequence). In nucleotides, the CDR3 is TGTGCCAGCAGCCGTAGACTACAAAAGGGTGATACGCAGTATTTT. It yields the protein CASSRRLQKGDTQYF. Full variable domain (remainder filled in from reference TRBV11-1 and TRBJ2-3): EAEVAQSPRYKITEKSQAVAFWCDPISGHATLYWYRQILGQGPELLVQFQDESVVDDSQLPKDRFSAERLKGVDSTLKIQPAELGDSAMYLCASSRRLQKGDTQYFGPGTRLTVL.

There are a few counts of this clone. The rearrangement links TRBV6-5 to TRBJ1-1, with 9 bases aligning to TRBD1. The CDR3 loop spans 14 amino acids. The V gene end was trimmed by 4 bases and the J gene end by 1 base; junction bases not matched to a gene: 1. Germline V gene sequence: CDR1 MNHEY, CDR2 SVGAGI. The CDR3 sequence: CASSWDRANTEAFF. In DNA form, the CDR3 reads TGTGCCAGCAGTTGGGACAGGGCGAACACTGAAGCTTTCTTT.

This clone was seen more than once but under ten times. The V call is TRBV7-9, the J call TRBJ2-7; D is possibly TRBD1 (6 bases). The ends were cut back, 4 bases at V and 3 bases at J, with 13 bases in the middle. The V gene's germline CDR1 is SEHNR and CDR2 FQNEAQ (reference sequence). The CDR3 is 14 amino acids. The CDR3 here is CASSSLGGHYEQYF. Here the CDR3 DNA reads TGTGCCAGCAGCTCCCTTGGGGGACACTACGAGCAGTACTTC. Drawing the rest from reference TRBV7-9 and TRBJ2-7, the complete variable domain is DTGVSQNPRHKITKRGQNVTFRCDPISEHNRLYWYRQTLGQGPEFLTYFQNEAQLEKSRLLSDRFSAERPKGSFSTLEIQRTEQGDSAMYLCASSSLGGHYEQYFGPGTRLTVT.

This clone was seen more than once but under ten times. The sample carries other DNA sequences with the same CDR3. The chain has TRBV5-4 and TRBJ2-1; D perhaps matches TRBD2 (5 bases). Per the germline V gene, CDR1 is SGHNT and CDR2 is YYREEE (reference sequence). The CDR3 runs to 15 residues. Trimming left V 5 bases short and J 0 bases short, with 12 bases between. Here the CDR3 DNA reads TGTGCCAGCAGTCCGGACGGGAACTCCTACAATGAGCAGTTCTTC. It specifies CASSPDGNSYNEQFF. The whole variable domain, remainder taken from reference TRBV5-4 and TRBJ2-1, is ETGVTQSPTHLIKTRGQQVTLRCSSQSGHNTVSWYQQALGQGPQFIFQYYREEENGRGNFPPRFSGLQFPNYSSELNVNALELDDSALYLCASSPDGNSYNEQFFGPGTRLTVL.

CDR3 bases: TGTGCCACCAGCAGAGTTCAGTCTAACTATGGCTACACCTTC. Translation gives CATSRVQSNYGYTF. V and J are TRBV15 and TRBJ1-2; no definite D call. V lost 1 base and J 0 bases, leaving 6 bases between the germline ends. The CDR3 runs to 14 residues. The germline gives CDR1 LNHNV, CDR2 YYDKDF (reference sequence).

The CDR3 loop reads CASRNDQASHTGELFF. The CDR3 nucleotides are TGTGCCAGCAGAAACGACCAGGCGAGTCACACCGGGGAGCTGTTTTTT. The chain couples TRBV28 to TRBJ2-2, with D unresolved. The V gene lost 6 bases and the J gene lost 3 bases, with 17 bases spanning the gap. The CDR3 has 16 residues. Per the germline V gene, CDR1 is MDHEN and CDR2 is SYDVKM.

The sample holds a few counts of this clone. CDR3 in DNA: TGTGCCAGCAGTCCTCGTCTCGGCGACAACTATGGCTACACCTTC. This gives the protein CASSPRLGDNYGYTF. This rearrangement joins TRBV2 to TRBJ1-2; no firm D call. Between the trimmed V and J ends, which lost 5 bases and 2 bases, there was a span of 15 bases. Per the germline V gene, CDR1 is SNHLY and CDR2 is FYNNEI. The CDR3 is 15 residues long.

This clone has only a few counts. Distinct nucleotide sequences in the sample also encode this CDR3. The chain employs TRBV19 and TRBJ2-7; D perhaps matches TRBD2 (6 bases). The CDR3 sequence is 13 residues long. V shed 5 bases and J shed 1 base, with 9 bases lying between them. Germline V CDR1 and CDR2: LNHDA, SQIVND (reference sequence). The CDR3 loop reads CASSPGGSYEQYF. CDR3 bases: TGTGCCAGTAGTCCAGGAGGGTCCTACGAGCAGTACTTC.

The chain uses TRBV11-2 and TRBJ2-1; no clear D. The CDR3 has 15 amino acids. The germline gives CDR1 SGHAT, CDR2 FQNNGV. V lost 1 base to trimming and J lost 7 bases, with 14 bases between them. The CDR3 spells CASSLARLTPNEQFF. The DNA of the CDR3 is TGTGCCAGCAGCTTAGCCCGCCTCACCCCGAATGAGCAGTTCTTC.

This clone was observed a few times. The J gene is TRBJ2-7, the V gene TRBV7-2; D may be TRBD1 (6 bases). This CDR3 is built from 13 residues. The V gene lost 8 bases and the J gene lost 3 bases, with 14 bases spanning the gap. Germline V gives CDR1 SGHTA, CDR2 FQGNSA. CDR3 bases: TGTGCCAGCCGCACAGGGCGGTACTACGAGCAGTACTTC. Protein sequence: CASRTGRYYEQYF.

In regard to this clone: Other DNA sequences from this sample encode an identical CDR3 as well. The chain recombines TRBV27 with TRBJ1-2; 8 bases line up with TRBD1. Looked up from germline, CDR1 is MNHEY and CDR2 is SMNVEV (reference sequence). V trimming: 6 bases; J trimming: 3 bases; junction bases outside the gene matches: 0. The CDR3 totals 12 residues. As DNA, the CDR3 is TGTGCCAGCAGGACAGGGGACTATGGCTACACCTTC. This codes for CASRTGDYGYTF.

The chain couples TRBV7-9 to TRBJ1-2; D uncertain. From germline, CDR1 is SEHNR and CDR2 FQNEAQ (reference sequence). V was shortened by 2 bases and J by 7 bases, with 8 bases between the two germline ends. This CDR3 spans 12 amino acids. The CDR3 spells CASSLFATGYTF. CDR3 in DNA: TGTGCCAGCAGCTTATTTGCGACTGGCTACACCTTC.

The V and J genes are TRBV6-5 and TRBJ1-6; the D is unclear. The CDR3 is 12 amino acids. The V and J ends lost 7 bases and 15 bases respectively, with 16 bases between them. Germline assignment: CDR1 MNHEY and CDR2 SVGAGI. CDR3 sequence reads: CASTSGGHRLHF. DNA for the CDR3: TGTGCCAGCACCAGCGGAGGGCACCGCCTCCACTTT.

This clone came up a few times. This sequence joins TRBV4-1 and TRBJ2-1; TRBD1 agrees at 11 bases. Germline V lookup: CDR1 MGHRA, CDR2 YSYEKL. There are 17 residues in the CDR3. V lost 0 bases, J lost 4 bases, and 5 bases stayed unmatched. This CDR3 reads CASSQDADRGPYNEQFF. The CDR3 region has the DNA TGCGCCAGCAGCCAAGATGCGGACAGGGGGCCATACAATGAGCAGTTCTTC.

The chain joins TRBV30 to TRBJ1-5, with D perhaps matching TRBD1 (6 bases). The germline gives CDR1 GTSNPN, CDR2 SVGIG (reference sequence). This CDR3 has 12 residues. Between the trimmed V and J ends, which lost 5 bases and 6 bases, there was a span of 11 bases. CDR3 protein: CAWSGGRQPQHF. For the CDR3, the DNA is TGTGCCTGGTCGGGGGGGCGTCAGCCCCAGCATTTT.

In this sample, this clone turned up a few times. The chain is built from TRBV28 and TRBJ2-7, with a tentative D call TRBD1 (6 bases). Germline V gives CDR1 MDHEN, CDR2 SYDVKM. This CDR3 is 15 amino acids long. The V gene lost 6 bases and the J gene lost 3 bases, with 18 bases spanning the gap. CDR3 protein: CASRLQGPTYYEQYF. CDR3 coding DNA: TGTGCCAGCAGATTACAGGGACCGACCTACTACGAGCAGTACTTC.